Presented here are 24 T cell receptor beta chains from one specimen sequenced in a study of cytomegalovirus exposure and HLA in healthy donors. Assay: immunoSEQ multiplex PCR; the TCRdb copy retains only in-frame clones and omits some. This table holds roughly 120,000 clones, roughly 86% found once. Source material: PBMCs. These receptors all come from a man in his late teens or twenties in good health and CMV-seronegative.

Only one count was recorded for this clone. The chain is built from TRBV18 and TRBJ1-1; D not certain. The ends were cut back, 4 bases at V and 7 bases at J, with 22 bases in the middle. CDR3 length: 16 residues. Germline V gives CDR1 KGHSH, CDR2 LQKENI. The CDR3 loop reads CASSLSGFGESDEAFF. The DNA for the CDR3 is TGTGCCAGCTCACTCTCAGGTTTCGGCGAGTCGGATGAAGCTTTCTTT. The full variable domain, its missing parts supplied by reference TRBV18 and TRBJ1-1, is NAGVMQNPRHLVRRRGQEARLRCSPMKGHSHVYWYRQLPEEGLKFMVYLQKENIIDESGMPKERFSAEFPKEGPSILRIQQVVRGDSAAYFCASSLSGFGESDEAFFGQGTRLTVV.

The chain recombines TRBV9 with TRBJ2-7, with 8 bases fitting TRBD2. Germline V gene data show CDR1 as SGDLS and CDR2 as YYNGEE. The V and J ends lost 3 bases and 6 bases, in that order; junction bases with no gene match: 11. The CDR3 contains 15 residues. The CDR3 DNA follows: TGTGCCAGCAGCGATCGAAGCGGGAGAGTCCCCGAGCAGTACTTC. Translation: CASSDRSGRVPEQYF.

V and J are TRBV30 and TRBJ1-3, with a possible D match to TRBD1 (5 bases). V was cut by 7 bases and J by 2 bases, with 12 bases left in between. The CDR3 loop spans 13 amino acids. Germline CDR1 is GTSNPN and CDR2 is SVGIG (reference sequence). In DNA form, the CDR3 reads TGTGCCTCCACGGGAGGGGCTGGAAACACCATATATTTT. This sequence encodes CASTGGAGNTIYF.

The chain links TRBV4-1 to TRBJ2-7; 11 positions match TRBD2. The CDR3 contains 20 residues. CDR1 is MGHRA, CDR2 YSYEKL, per germline. J gave up 1 base and V 4 bases, and 18 bases lay outside the gene matches. In nucleotides, the CDR3 is TGCGCCAGCAGCCCCCGCTTCGGGCTAGCGGGGGGAATTCTATCCTACGAGCAGTACTTC. It yields the protein CASSPRFGLAGGILSYEQYF.

This clone showed up just once. The chain couples TRBV10-3 to TRBJ1-5; D is ambiguous. The length of the CDR3 is 15 residues. Trimming removed 4 bases from V and 1 base from J, with 11 bases in between. CDR1 and CDR2 from the germline V gene are ENHRY and SYGVKD. The CDR3 region is CAISASGKSNQPQHF. Written as DNA, the CDR3 is TGTGCCATCAGTGCCTCCGGGAAGAGCAATCAGCCCCAGCATTTT.

J is TRBJ1-2 and V is TRBV14; possibly TRBD1 for D (6 bases). V gave up 3 bases and J gave up 3 bases, with 14 bases separating them. The V gene's germline CDR1 is SGHDN and CDR2 FVKESK. The CDR3 spans 15 residues. CDR3: CASSHSGGLDYGYTF. The CDR3 DNA reads TGTGCCAGCAGCCACTCTGGGGGCTTGGACTATGGCTACACCTTC.

The gene calls are TRBV6-6 and TRBJ2-7, with 7 bases identical to TRBD2. Germline V CDR1 and CDR2: MNHNY, SVGAGI (reference sequence). CDR3 length: 15 amino acids. Trimming took 0 bases from V and 5 from J; bases not matched to a gene: 7. CDR3 residues: CASSYSAGATNEQYF. The CDR3 bases are TGTGCCAGCAGTTACTCGGCGGGAGCTACTAACGAGCAGTACTTC.

Here the CDR3 reads CASSYKGAGNTIYF. The DNA of the CDR3 is TGTGCCAGCAGTTACAAAGGGGCGGGAAACACCATATATTTT. V usage is TRBV6-6 and J usage is TRBJ1-3; weak D call: TRBD1 (5 bases). Trimming took 2 bases from V and 4 from J, leaving 9 bases between them. Germline CDR1 MNHNY, CDR2 SVGAGI (reference sequence). The CDR3 has 14 residues.

V is TRBV5-1 and J is TRBJ2-1; 10 nucleotides match TRBD2. The CDR3 length is 15 residues. The trim removed 4 bases at V and 2 bases at J, leaving 3 bases unmatched. Per germline, CDR1 SGHRS and CDR2 YFSETQ. CDR3 DNA sequence: TGCGCCAGCAGCACTAGCGGGACGACCTACAATGAGCAGTTCTTC. As protein: CASSTSGTTYNEQFF.

V usage is TRBV7-8 and J usage is TRBJ2-1; TRBD1 agrees at 8 bases. Per germline, CDR1 SGHVS and CDR2 FQNEAQ. The CDR3 is made up of 15 amino acids. The J segment lost 2 bases and the V segment lost 2 bases, leaving 2 bases of the junction unmatched. The DNA for the CDR3 is TGTGCCAGCAGCTTACAGGGGGCGGCCTACAATGAGCAGTTCTTC. Translated, it gives CASSLQGAAYNEQFF. Full variable domain (missing parts from reference TRBV7-8 and TRBJ2-1): GAGVSQSPRYKVAKRGQDVALRCDPISGHVSLFWYQQALGQGPEFLTYFQNEAQLDKSGLPSDRFFAERPEGSVSTLKIQRTQQEDSAVYLCASSLQGAAYNEQFFGPGTRLTVL.

The gene calls are TRBV19 and TRBJ1-4; possible D gene TRBD1, 5 bases. V was trimmed by 6 bases and J by 4 bases, leaving 15 bases between them. From germline, CDR1 is LNHDA and CDR2 SQIVND (reference sequence). The CDR3 sequence is 15 residues long. CDR3 nucleotide sequence: TGTGCCAGTAGGGCCACCACAGGATATAATGAAAAACTGTTTTTT. Translating gives CASRATTGYNEKLFF.

The CDR3 DNA is TGTGCCAGCTCCCGGGGTTTCGAGCAGTACTTC. This gives the protein CASSRGFEQYF. The chain links TRBV6-5 to TRBJ2-7; D perhaps matches TRBD2 (5 bases). Trimming removed 8 bases from V and 6 bases from J, with 11 bases in between. CDR3 length: 11 amino acids. Germline CDR1 reads MNHEY; CDR2 reads SVGAGI.

The V call is TRBV7-9, the J call TRBJ2-7; 8 bases fit TRBD2. The ends lost 5 bases at V and 2 bases at J; junction bases unmatched: 11. The germline V gene encodes CDR1 SEHNR and CDR2 FQNEAQ (reference sequence). The CDR3 is 16 residues long. The CDR3 DNA reads as TGTGCCAGCAGCCCCCCCACTAGCGGAGCCCCCTACGAGCAGTACTTC. Its translation is CASSPPTSGAPYEQYF. Variable domain in full (rest from reference TRBV7-9 and TRBJ2-7): DTGVSQNPRHKITKRGQNVTFRCDPISEHNRLYWYRQTLGQGPEFLTYFQNEAQLEKSRLLSDRFSAERPKGSFSTLEIQRTEQGDSAMYLCASSPPTSGAPYEQYFGPGTRLTVT.

The CDR3 DNA follows: TGTGCCAGCAACATTGGGGGCAGATATGGCTACACCTTC. This sequence encodes CASNIGGRYGYTF. This rearrangement joins TRBV5-4 to TRBJ1-2; D perhaps matches TRBD1 (6 bases). Germline CDR1 SGHNT, CDR2 YYREEE (reference sequence). The germline V and J ends were trimmed by 6 bases and 5 bases, with 14 bases remaining between them. The CDR3 loop spans 13 amino acids.

The sample holds one count of this clone. The chain links TRBV14 to TRBJ2-1, with 11 bases lining up with TRBD2. V was clipped by 4 bases and J by 5 bases; unmatched bases: 7. Germline assignment: CDR1 SGHDN and CDR2 FVKESK. There are 16 residues in the CDR3. Here the CDR3 reads CASSLLPGLADNEQFF. The CDR3, as DNA: TGTGCCAGCAGCCTCCTGCCGGGACTAGCGGACAATGAGCAGTTCTTC.

The chain is built from TRBV27 and TRBJ1-5; possible D gene TRBD1, 6 bases. Per the germline V gene, CDR1 is MNHEY and CDR2 is SMNVEV (reference sequence). The CDR3 is 15 residues long. Trimming pared 3 bases from V and 0 bases from J, leaving 9 bases between. The CDR3 reads CASSFAGDSNQPQHF. The CDR3 DNA follows: TGTGCCAGCAGTTTCGCAGGGGATAGCAATCAGCCCCAGCATTTT.

CDR3 in DNA: TGTGCCGGACAGGGTATAAACATTCAGTACTTC. It encodes CAGQGINIQYF. V and J are TRBV30 and TRBJ2-4, with 8 bases lining up with TRBD1. The V gene end was trimmed by 8 bases and the J gene end by 6 bases; junction bases not matched to a gene: 3. Germline lookup yields CDR1 GTSNPN and CDR2 SVGIG (reference sequence). CDR3 length: 11 amino acids.

The chain uses TRBV11-2 and TRBJ2-2; TRBD1 agrees at 12 bases. Germline trimming cut 1 base from V and 6 bases from J; bases unmatched to any gene: 6. CDR1 and CDR2 from the germline V gene are SGHAT and FQNNGV. The CDR3 is 17 residues long. The CDR3 sequence: CASSLVGGTGGSGELFF. DNA of the CDR3: TGTGCCAGCAGCTTAGTGGGAGGGACAGGGGGCTCCGGGGAGCTGTTTTTT.

The V gene is TRBV7-9, the J gene TRBJ2-7; TRBD2 matches at 11 bases. The germline V gene encodes CDR1 SEHNR and CDR2 FQNEAQ (reference sequence). The CDR3 sequence is 16 residues long. With V trimmed by 6 bases and J by 1 base, 8 bases remained unmatched. The CDR3 DNA reads as TGTGCCAGCAGATCGATACTAGCGGGGGCTTCCTACGAGCAGTACTTC. Translated, it gives CASRSILAGASYEQYF.

The genes are TRBV10-3 and TRBJ2-2, with 7 bases lining up with TRBD2. This CDR3 has 14 amino acids. Trimming took 10 bases from V and 0 from J; bases not matched to a gene: 5. The germline CDR1 and CDR2 sequences are ENHRY and SYGVKD. The CDR3 sequence is CATGAGTNTGELFF. The DNA for the CDR3 is TGTGCCACAGGAGCGGGGACGAACACCGGGGAGCTGTTTTTT.

This clone was seen only once. This rearrangement joins TRBV11-2 to TRBJ2-1, with 13 bases matching TRBD2. CDR1 and CDR2 (germline): SGHAT, FQNNGV. CDR3 length: 15 amino acids. V lost 4 bases to trimming and J lost 9 bases; unmatched junction nucleotides: 6. The CDR3 protein is CASSWTSGSGGEQFF. DNA for the CDR3: TGTGCCAGCAGCTGGACTAGCGGGAGTGGTGGTGAGCAGTTCTTC.

This rearrangement joins TRBV30 to TRBJ2-3; possibly TRBD1 for D (6 bases). The CDR3 is 15 amino acids. With 0 bases removed from V and 0 bases from J, the gap between germline ends came to 10 bases. Germline loops: CDR1 GTSNPN, CDR2 SVGIG (reference sequence). CDR3 amino acids: CAWSVGAASTDTQYF. CDR3 DNA: TGTGCCTGGAGTGTGGGGGCCGCAAGCACAGATACGCAGTATTTT.

The chain recombines TRBV6-4 with TRBJ2-1; 9 nucleotides match TRBD2. V lost 3 bases and J lost 0; bases outside the gene matches: 6. Germline lookup yields CDR1 MRHNA and CDR2 SNTAGT. The CDR3 has 17 amino acids. CDR3 nucleotides: TGTGCCAGCAGTGAGTTTAGTAGCGGGAGCTCCTACAATGAGCAGTTCTTC. Residues: CASSEFSSGSSYNEQFF.

The chain joins TRBV29-1 to TRBJ2-6; D perhaps matches TRBD1 (5 bases). The CDR3 contains 16 residues. The germline V gene has CDR1 SQVTM and CDR2 ANQGSEA. V was clipped by 5 bases and J by 0 bases, with 14 bases between them. The CDR3 sequence is CSVYTIGDSGANVLTF. CDR3 DNA sequence: TGCAGCGTTTATACCATAGGGGACTCTGGGGCCAACGTCCTGACTTTC.